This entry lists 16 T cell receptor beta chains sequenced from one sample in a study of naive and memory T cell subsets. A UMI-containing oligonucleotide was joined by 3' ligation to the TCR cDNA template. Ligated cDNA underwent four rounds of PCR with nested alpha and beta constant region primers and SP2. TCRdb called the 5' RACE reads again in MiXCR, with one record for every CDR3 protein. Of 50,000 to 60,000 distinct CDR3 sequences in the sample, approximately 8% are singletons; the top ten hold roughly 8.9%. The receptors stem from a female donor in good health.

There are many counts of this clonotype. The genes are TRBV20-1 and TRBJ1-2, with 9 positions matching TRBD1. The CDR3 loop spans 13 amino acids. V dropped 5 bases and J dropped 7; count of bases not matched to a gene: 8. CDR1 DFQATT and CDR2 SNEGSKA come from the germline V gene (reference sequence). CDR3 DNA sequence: TGCAGTGCTCATGCCGGGACAGGGCGTGGCTACACCTTC. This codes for CSAHAGTGRGYTF.

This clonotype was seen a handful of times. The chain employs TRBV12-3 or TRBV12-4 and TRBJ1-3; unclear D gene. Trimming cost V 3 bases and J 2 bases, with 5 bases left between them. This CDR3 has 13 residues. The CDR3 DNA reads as TGTGCCAGCAGTTTTTACGCTGGAAACACCATATATTTT. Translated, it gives CASSFYAGNTIYF.

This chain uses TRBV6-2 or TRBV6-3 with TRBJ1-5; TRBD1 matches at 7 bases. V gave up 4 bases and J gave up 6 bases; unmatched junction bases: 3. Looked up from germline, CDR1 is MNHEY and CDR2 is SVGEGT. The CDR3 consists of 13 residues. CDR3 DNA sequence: TGTGCCAGCAGTTTCAGGGGGGGTCAGCCCCAGCATTTT. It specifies CASSFRGGQPQHF.

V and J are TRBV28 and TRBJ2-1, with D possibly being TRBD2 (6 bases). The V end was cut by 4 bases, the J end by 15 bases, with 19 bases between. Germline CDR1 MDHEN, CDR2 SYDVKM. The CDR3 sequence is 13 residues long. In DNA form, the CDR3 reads TGTGCCAGCAGTTCCCTACCGGGACTGGGTGTGTTCTTC. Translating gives CASSSLPGLGVFF.

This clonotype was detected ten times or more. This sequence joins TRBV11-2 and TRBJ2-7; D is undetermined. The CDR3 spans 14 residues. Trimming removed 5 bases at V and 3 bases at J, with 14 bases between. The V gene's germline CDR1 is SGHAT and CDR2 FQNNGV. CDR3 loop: CASSIRTGDYEQYF. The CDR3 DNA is TGTGCCAGCAGCATCCGGACGGGCGACTACGAGCAGTACTTC.

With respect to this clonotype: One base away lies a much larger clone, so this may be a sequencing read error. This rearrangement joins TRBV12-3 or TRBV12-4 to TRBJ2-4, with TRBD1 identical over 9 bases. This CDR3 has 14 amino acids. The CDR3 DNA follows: TGTACCAGCAGTTTCGGTGGACAGGGGTTCATTCAGTACTTC. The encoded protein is CTSSFGGQGFIQYF.

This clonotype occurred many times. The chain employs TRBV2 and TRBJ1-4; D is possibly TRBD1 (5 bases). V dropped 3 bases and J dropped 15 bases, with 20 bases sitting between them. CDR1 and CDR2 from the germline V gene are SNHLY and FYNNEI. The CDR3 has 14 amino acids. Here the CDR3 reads CASSEGTTGSAMFF. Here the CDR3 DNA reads TGTGCCAGCAGTGAGGGGACTACGGGATCAGCGATGTTTTTT.

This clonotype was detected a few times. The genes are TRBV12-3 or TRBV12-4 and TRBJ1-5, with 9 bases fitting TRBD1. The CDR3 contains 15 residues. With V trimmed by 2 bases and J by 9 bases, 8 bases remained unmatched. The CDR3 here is CASSLFTGGGWPQHF. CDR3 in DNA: TGTGCCAGCAGTTTATTCACAGGGGGCGGTTGGCCCCAGCATTTT.

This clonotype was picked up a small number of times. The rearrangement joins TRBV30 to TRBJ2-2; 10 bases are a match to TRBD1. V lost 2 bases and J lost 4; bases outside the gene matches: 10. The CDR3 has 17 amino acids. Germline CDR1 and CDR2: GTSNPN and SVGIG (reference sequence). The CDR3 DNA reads TGTGCCTGGAGTCTTGGGACAGGGGCGCTGGGCACCGGGGAGCTGTTTTTT. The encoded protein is CAWSLGTGALGTGELFF.

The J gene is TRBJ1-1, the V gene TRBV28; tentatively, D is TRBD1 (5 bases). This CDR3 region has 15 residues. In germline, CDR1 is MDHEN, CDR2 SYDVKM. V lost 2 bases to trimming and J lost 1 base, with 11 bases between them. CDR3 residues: CASSLGGARNTEAFF. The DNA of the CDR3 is TGTGCCAGCAGTTTAGGAGGGGCGCGGAACACTGAAGCTTTCTTT.

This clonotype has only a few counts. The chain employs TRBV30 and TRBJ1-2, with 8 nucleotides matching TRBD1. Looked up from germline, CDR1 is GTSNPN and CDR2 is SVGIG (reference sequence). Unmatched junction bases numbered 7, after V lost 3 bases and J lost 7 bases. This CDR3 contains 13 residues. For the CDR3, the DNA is TGTGCCTGGAGACGGCAGGGGGCAGGTGGCTACACCTTC. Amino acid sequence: CAWRRQGAGGYTF.

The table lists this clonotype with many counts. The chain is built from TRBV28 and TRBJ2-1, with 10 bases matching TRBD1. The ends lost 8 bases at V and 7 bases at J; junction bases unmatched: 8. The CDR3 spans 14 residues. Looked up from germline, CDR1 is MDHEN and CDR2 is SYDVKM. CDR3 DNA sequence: TGTGCCAGCGGGACGACAGGGGGCCGAAATGAGCAGTTCTTC. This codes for CASGTTGGRNEQFF.

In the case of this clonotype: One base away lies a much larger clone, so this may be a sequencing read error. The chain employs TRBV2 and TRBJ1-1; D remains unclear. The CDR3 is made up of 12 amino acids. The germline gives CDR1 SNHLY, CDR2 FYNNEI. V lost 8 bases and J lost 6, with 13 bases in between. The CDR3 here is CASVDRLAEAFF. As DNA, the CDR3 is TGTGCCAGCGTGGACCGGCTGGCTGAAGCTTTCTTT.

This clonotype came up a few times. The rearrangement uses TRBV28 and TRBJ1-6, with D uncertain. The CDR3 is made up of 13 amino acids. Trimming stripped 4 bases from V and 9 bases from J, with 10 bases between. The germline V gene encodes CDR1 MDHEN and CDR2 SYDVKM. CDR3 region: CASSSDGSSPLHF. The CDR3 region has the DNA TGTGCCAGCAGTTCGGACGGGAGTTCACCCCTCCACTTT.

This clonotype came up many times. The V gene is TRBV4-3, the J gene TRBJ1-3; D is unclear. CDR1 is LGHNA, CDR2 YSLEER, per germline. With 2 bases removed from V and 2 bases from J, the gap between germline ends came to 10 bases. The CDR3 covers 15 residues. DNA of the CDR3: TGCGCCAGCAGCCAATTGGAGGGAACTGGAAACACCATATATTTT. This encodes CASSQLEGTGNTIYF.

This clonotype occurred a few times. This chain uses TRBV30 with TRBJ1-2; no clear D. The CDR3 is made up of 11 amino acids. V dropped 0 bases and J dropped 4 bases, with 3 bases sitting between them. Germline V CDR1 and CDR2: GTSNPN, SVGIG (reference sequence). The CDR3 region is CAWSVSYGYTF. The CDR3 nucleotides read TGTGCCTGGAGTGTAAGCTATGGCTACACCTTC.